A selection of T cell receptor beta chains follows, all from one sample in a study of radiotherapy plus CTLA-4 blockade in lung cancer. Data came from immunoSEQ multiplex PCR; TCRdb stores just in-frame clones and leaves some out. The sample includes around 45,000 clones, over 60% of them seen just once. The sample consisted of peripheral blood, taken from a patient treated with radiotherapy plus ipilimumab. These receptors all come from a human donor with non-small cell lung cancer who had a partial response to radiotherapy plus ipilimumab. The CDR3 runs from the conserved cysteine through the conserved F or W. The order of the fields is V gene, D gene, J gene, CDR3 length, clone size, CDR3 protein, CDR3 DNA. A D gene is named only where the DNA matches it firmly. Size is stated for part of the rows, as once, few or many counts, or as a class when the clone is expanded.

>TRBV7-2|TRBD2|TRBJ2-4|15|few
CASSLIAGVKNIQYF
TGTGCCAGCAGCTTAATAGCGGGCGTCAAAAACATTCAGTACTTC
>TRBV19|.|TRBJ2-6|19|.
CASSSPWRDGVSGANVLTF
TGTGCCAGTAGTTCTCCTTGGCGGGACGGAGTTTCTGGGGCCAACGTCCTGACTTTC
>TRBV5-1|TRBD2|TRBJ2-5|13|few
CASSSTSGETQYF
TGCGCCAGCAGTTCGACTAGCGGGGAGACCCAGTACTTC
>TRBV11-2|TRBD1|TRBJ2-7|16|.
CASSIVPTGPTYEQYF
TGTGCCAGCAGCATCGTCCCGACAGGGCCTACCTACGAGCAGTACTTC
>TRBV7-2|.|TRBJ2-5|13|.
CASSLDNQETQYF
TGTGCCAGCAGCTTAGACAACCAAGAGACCCAGTACTTC
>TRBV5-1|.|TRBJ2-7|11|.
CASRVSGEQYF
TGCGCCAGCAGAGTAAGCGGCGAGCAGTACTTC
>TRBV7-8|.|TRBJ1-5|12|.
CASSLPGQPQHF
TGTGCCAGCAGCTTACCAGGGCAGCCCCAGCATTTT
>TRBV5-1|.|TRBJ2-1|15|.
CASSLAQGVGNEQFF
TGCGCCAGCAGCTTGGCCCAGGGTGTAGGCAATGAGCAGTTCTTC
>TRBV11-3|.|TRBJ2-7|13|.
CASSRVQGGEQYF
TGTGCCAGCAGTAGGGTCCAGGGTGGCGAGCAGTACTTC
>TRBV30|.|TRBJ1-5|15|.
CAWSVQGGPNQPQHF
TGTGCCTGGAGTGTACAGGGAGGGCCAAATCAGCCCCAGCATTTT
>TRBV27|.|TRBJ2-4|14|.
CASSLYGETNIQYF
TGTGCCAGCAGTTTATACGGGGAGACAAACATTCAGTACTTC
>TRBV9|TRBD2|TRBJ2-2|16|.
CASSAGLAGGAGELFF
TGTGCCAGCAGCGCCGGACTAGCGGGAGGGGCCGGGGAGCTGTTTTTT
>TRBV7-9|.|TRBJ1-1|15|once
CASSMSGVLNTEAFF
TGTGCCAGCAGCATGTCGGGGGTCTTGAACACTGAAGCTTTCTTT
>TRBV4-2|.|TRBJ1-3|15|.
CASSQGAGGGYTIYF
TGTGCCAGCAGCCAAGGGGCGGGGGGAGGATACACCATATATTTT
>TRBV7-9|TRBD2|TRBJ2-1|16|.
CASSLTGLAGELEQFF
TGTGCCAGCAGCTTAACGGGACTAGCGGGAGAACTTGAGCAGTTCTTC
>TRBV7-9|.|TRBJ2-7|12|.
CAPRGRPYEQYF
TGTGCCCCCAGGGGACGTCCCTACGAGCAGTACTTC
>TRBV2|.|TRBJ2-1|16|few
CASNSKSSIPVNEQFF
TGTGCCAGCAACTCAAAAAGTAGCATCCCCGTCAATGAGCAGTTCTTC
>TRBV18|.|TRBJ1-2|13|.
CASSQTLEYGYTF
TGTGCCAGCTCCCAGACCCTGGAGTATGGCTACACCTTC
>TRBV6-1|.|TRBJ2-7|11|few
CASGGAREQYF
TGTGCCAGCGGGGGGGCCCGCGAGCAGTACTTC
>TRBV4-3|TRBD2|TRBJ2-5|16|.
CASSPNQRGGQETQYF
TGCGCCAGCAGCCCTAACCAGCGGGGGGGTCAAGAGACCCAGTACTTC
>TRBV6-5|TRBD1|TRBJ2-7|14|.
CASSYGTGGYEQYF
TGTGCCAGCAGTTATGGGACAGGGGGCTACGAGCAGTACTTC
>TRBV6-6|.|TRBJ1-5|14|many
CASSSRGGNQPQHF
TGTGCCAGCAGTAGCCGGGGGGGGAATCAGCCCCAGCATTTT
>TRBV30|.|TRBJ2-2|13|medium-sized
CAWGASATGELFF
TGTGCCTGGGGCGCTAGCGCGACCGGGGAGCTGTTTTTT
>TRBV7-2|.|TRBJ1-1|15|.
CASSPWWGGNTEAFF
TGTGCCAGCAGCCCCTGGTGGGGGGGGAACACTGAAGCTTTCTTT
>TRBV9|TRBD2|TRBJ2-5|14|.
CASSVSGSSETQYF
TGTGCCAGCAGCGTTAGCGGGAGCTCAGAGACCCAGTACTTC
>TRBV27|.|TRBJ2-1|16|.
CASSLGTFSPYNEQFF
TGTGCCAGCAGTTTAGGGACTTTTTCTCCCTACAATGAGCAGTTCTTC
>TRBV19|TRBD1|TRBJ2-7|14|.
CASRKTGGSSEQYF
TGTGCCAGCCGAAAAACAGGGGGTTCATCCGAGCAGTACTTC